The 30 T cell receptor beta chains presented below share a single source sample, sequenced in a study of cytomegalovirus exposure and HLA in healthy donors. PCR primers comprised 60 Vbeta and 13 Jbeta primers. Data came from immunoSEQ multiplex PCR; TCRdb stores just in-frame clones and leaves some out. The repertoire holds 100,000 to 150,000 clones, with 70% to 80% as singletons. Material for sequencing was PBMCs. These receptors originate from a man between 25 and 39 years old in good health and CMV-seronegative.

In nucleotides, the CDR3 is TGTGCCAGCAGCTCCCGAACAGGGGATTGGGAGACCCAGTACTTC. This encodes CASSSRTGDWETQYF. The chain carries TRBV11-2 and TRBJ2-5, with 7 nucleotides matching TRBD1. Trimming cost V 4 bases and J 5 bases; bases outside gene matches: 10. The CDR3 loop spans 15 amino acids. CDR1 and CDR2 (germline): SGHAT, FQNNGV. Supplemented by reference TRBV11-2 and TRBJ2-5, the full variable domain reads EAGVAQSPRYKIIEKRQSVAFWCNPISGHATLYWYQQILGQGPKLLIQFQNNGVVDDSQLPKDRFSAERLKGVDSTLKIQPAKLEDSAVYLCASSSRTGDWETQYFGPGTRLLVL.

The chain employs TRBV28 and TRBJ1-2, with unresolved D. This CDR3 contains 12 residues. Looked up from germline, CDR1 is MDHEN and CDR2 is SYDVKM. Trimming pared 5 bases from V and 3 bases from J, leaving 7 bases between. CDR3 protein: CASSIGDYGYTF. CDR3 nucleotides: TGTGCCAGCAGTATCGGGGACTATGGCTACACCTTC.

The V call is TRBV30, the J call TRBJ2-1, with a weak D call TRBD2 (6 bases). Germline assignment: CDR1 GTSNPN and CDR2 SVGIG (reference sequence). The CDR3 extends over 14 amino acids. The V gene lost 3 bases and the J gene lost 9 bases, with 18 bases spanning the gap. The CDR3 reads CAWSHSGSRGEQFF. For the CDR3, the DNA is TGTGCCTGGAGCCATAGCGGCTCTAGGGGTGAGCAGTTCTTC.

CDR3 protein: CATPGGPPGELFF. The CDR3 DNA follows: TGTGCCACCCCGGGAGGACCACCCGGGGAGCTGTTTTTT. The chain is built from TRBV7-8 and TRBJ2-2; 7 bases align to TRBD2. Per the germline V gene, CDR1 is SGHVS and CDR2 is FQNEAQ. This CDR3 comprises 13 residues. V lost 10 bases to trimming and J lost 6 bases; unmatched junction nucleotides: 8.

This clone appeared a few times. V usage is TRBV28 and J usage is TRBJ1-1; D might be TRBD1 (6 bases). CDR1 and CDR2 from the germline V gene are MDHEN and SYDVKM. Trimming removed 5 bases from V and 7 bases from J, with 11 bases in between. The CDR3 totals 12 residues. In DNA, the CDR3 is TGTGCCAGCAGTATTAGGACAGTTGAAGCTTTCTTT. It codes for CASSIRTVEAFF.

This chain connects TRBV30 to TRBJ1-1; TRBD1 is a possible D gene (5 bases). V lost 0 bases, J lost 0 bases, and 11 bases lay in between. The CDR3 runs to 15 residues. Per the germline V gene, CDR1 is GTSNPN and CDR2 is SVGIG (reference sequence). CDR3 coding DNA: TGTGCCTGGAGTGTGGCAGGGATTATGAACACTGAAGCTTTCTTT. Translated, it gives CAWSVAGIMNTEAFF.

This clone showed up just a few times. The chain joins TRBV11-1 to TRBJ1-6, with 8 bases identical to TRBD1. The V and J ends lost 5 bases and 7 bases, in that order; junction bases with no gene match: 4. The CDR3 length is 14 residues. Germline V gene sequence: CDR1 SGHAT, CDR2 FQDESV (reference sequence). CDR3 DNA: TGTGCCAGCAGCGTCGGGACAGGAAATTCACCCCTCCACTTT. Encoded protein: CASSVGTGNSPLHF.

The V call is TRBV4-1, the J call TRBJ2-5; TRBD2 matches 8 bases. Germline V lookup: CDR1 MGHRA, CDR2 YSYEKL. The CDR3 contains 18 residues. The ends lost 4 bases at V and 4 bases at J; junction bases unmatched: 17. The CDR3 DNA reads as TGCGCCAGCAGCCTACTAAGAGCCAACGGGAGGGCCAGAGAGACCCAGTACTTC. Translation gives CASSLLRANGRARETQYF.

The chain links TRBV7-2 to TRBJ2-1; D gene unclear. The CDR3 extends over 14 amino acids. Germline CDR1 reads SGHTA; CDR2 reads FQGNSA. The ends were cut back, 1 base at V and 4 bases at J, with 8 bases in the middle. This chain's CDR3 is CASSLVNSYNEQFF. CDR3 DNA sequence: TGTGCCAGCAGCTTAGTTAACAGTTACAATGAGCAGTTCTTC.

The rearrangement links TRBV28 to TRBJ1-3; unclear D gene. The V end lost 4 bases, the J end lost 3 bases, and 16 bases lay between the germline ends. This CDR3 is built from 16 residues. The germline gives CDR1 MDHEN, CDR2 SYDVKM. CDR3 DNA sequence: TGTGCCAGCAGTTCCCCGGGTGGAATAGGTGGAAACACCATATATTTT. Translation: CASSSPGGIGGNTIYF.

J is TRBJ1-4 and V is TRBV18, with 7 bases identical to TRBD1. The CDR3 loop spans 21 amino acids. V was pared by 0 bases and J by 0 bases, with 16 bases of the junction left unmatched. Per the germline V gene, CDR1 is KGHSH and CDR2 is LQKENI. CDR3 residues: CASSPPREGATYTSTNEKLFF. In DNA form, the CDR3 reads TGTGCCAGCTCACCACCCCGGGAGGGGGCGACCTACACCTCAACTAATGAAAAACTGTTTTTT.

The V and J genes are TRBV28 and TRBJ1-1; TRBD1 matches at 8 bases. The CDR3 is made up of 14 amino acids. Germline assignment: CDR1 MDHEN and CDR2 SYDVKM. J lost 1 base, V lost 5 bases, and 3 bases had no gene match. CDR3 sequence: CASSPGTGNTEAFF. CDR3 DNA: TGTGCCAGCAGTCCGGGGACAGGGAACACTGAAGCTTTCTTT.

This clone appeared once. The genes are TRBV4-2 and TRBJ1-2; no clear D gene. The ends were cut back, 1 base at V and 5 bases at J, with 14 bases in the middle. The CDR3 extends over 15 amino acids. Germline V gene data show CDR1 as LGHNA and CDR2 as YNFKEQ. This chain's CDR3 is CASSQVVGNPYGYTF. The CDR3 region has the DNA TGTGCCAGCAGCCAAGTCGTCGGGAATCCATATGGCTACACCTTC.

The V and J genes are TRBV10-1 and TRBJ1-5; possibly TRBD1 for D (6 bases). In germline, CDR1 is WNHNN, CDR2 SYGVQD (reference sequence). With 4 bases removed from V and 0 bases from J, the gap between germline ends came to 22 bases. The CDR3 runs to 19 residues. CDR3 sequence reads: CASSGPLGHRLHSNQPQHF. In nucleotides, the CDR3 is TGCGCCAGCAGTGGCCCCCTGGGACACAGACTTCATAGCAATCAGCCCCAGCATTTT.

J is TRBJ1-5 and V is TRBV27, with 7 bases that match TRBD1. Germline CDR1 and CDR2: MNHEY and SMNVEV (reference sequence). CDR3 length: 13 residues. The V segment lost 5 bases and the J segment 15 bases; nucleotides outside the gene matches: 13. The CDR3 DNA sequence: TGTGCCAGCAGTGAAGGGTCGACAGGGCGCGTGCATTTT. It specifies CASSEGSTGRVHF.

The V call is TRBV18, the J call TRBJ2-5, with D unclear. The CDR3 is 14 residues long. CDR1 and CDR2 (germline): KGHSH, LQKENI. V was trimmed by 0 bases and J by 0 bases, leaving 5 bases between them. As DNA, the CDR3 is TGTGCCAGCTCACCACCGTCAAACCAAGAGACCCAGTACTTC. It yields the protein CASSPPSNQETQYF.

In this sample, this clone turned up once. The chain uses TRBV4-3 and TRBJ1-2, with D possibly matching TRBD1 (6 bases). The CDR3 sequence is 15 residues long. CDR1 and CDR2 from the germline V gene are LGHNA and YSLEER. The V end was cut by 0 bases, the J end by 4 bases, with 12 bases between. The CDR3 loop is CASSQDQGRVYGYTF. The CDR3 DNA reads TGCGCCAGCAGCCAAGATCAGGGGCGCGTCTATGGCTACACCTTC.

The chain links TRBV5-1 to TRBJ2-7, with D maybe TRBD1 (5 bases). V lost 4 bases and J lost 4, with 9 bases in between. The CDR3 extends over 12 amino acids. The germline V gene encodes CDR1 SGHRS and CDR2 YFSETQ. CDR3 sequence (DNA): TGCGCCAGCAGCCCCCAGGGATACGAGCAGTACTTC. Encoded protein: CASSPQGYEQYF. The full variable domain, its missing parts supplied by reference TRBV5-1 and TRBJ2-7, is KAGVTQTPRYLIKTRGQQVTLSCSPISGHRSVSWYQQTPGQGLQFLFEYFSETQRNKGNFPGRFSGRQFSNSRSEMNVSTLELGDSALYLCASSPQGYEQYFGPGTRLTVT.

The rearrangement joins TRBV6-6 to TRBJ1-3; D is ambiguous. The CDR3 has 15 residues. Germline V gene data show CDR1 as MNHNY and CDR2 as SVGAGI (reference sequence). V shed 6 bases and J shed 4 bases, with 16 bases lying between them. This CDR3 is CASRMREARGNTIYF. The CDR3 nucleotides are TGTGCCAGCAGGATGAGGGAAGCAAGGGGAAACACCATATATTTT.

The V call is TRBV6-5, the J call TRBJ1-2; D possibly corresponds to TRBD1 (5 bases). The CDR3 extends over 14 amino acids. Trimming took 0 bases from V and 8 from J, leaving 13 bases between them. Germline loops: CDR1 MNHEY, CDR2 SVGAGI. The chain's CDR3 is CASSYSGRVGGYTF. The CDR3 DNA reads as TGTGCCAGCAGTTACTCGGGCAGGGTGGGCGGCTACACCTTC.

The V call is TRBV30, the J call TRBJ2-7; 9 bases are shared with TRBD1. Germline V CDR1 and CDR2: GTSNPN, SVGIG (reference sequence). With 1 base clipped from V and 4 bases from J, the junction kept 20 bases outside the gene matches. The length of the CDR3 is 19 residues. The chain's CDR3 is CAWSGTGGFRSRKVYEQYF. CDR3 in DNA: TGTGCCTGGAGTGGAACAGGGGGCTTTAGGTCCCGAAAAGTATACGAGCAGTACTTC.

The V gene is TRBV19, the J gene TRBJ1-2; D is ambiguous. The CDR3 spans 12 residues. Trimming left V 4 bases short and J 1 base short, with 4 bases between. In germline, CDR1 is LNHDA, CDR2 SQIVND (reference sequence). The CDR3 bases are TGTGCCAGTAGTAGAGTTAACTATGGCTACACCTTC. This codes for CASSRVNYGYTF. Drawing the rest from reference TRBV19 and TRBJ1-2, the complete variable domain is DGGITQSPKYLFRKEGQNVTLSCEQNLNHDAMYWYRQDPGQGLRLIYYSQIVNDFQKGDIAEGYSVSREKKESFPLTVTSAQKNPTAFYLCASSRVNYGYTFGSGTRLTVV.

There are a few counts of this clone. The CDR3 loop is CASSFDKAHYGYTF. CDR3 DNA sequence: TGTGCCAGCAGCTTTGACAAAGCCCACTATGGCTACACCTTC. The V gene is TRBV5-8, the J gene TRBJ1-2, with D unclear. V lost 2 bases to trimming and J lost 3 bases, with 11 bases between them. Germline V gives CDR1 SGHTS, CDR2 YDEGEE. The CDR3 is 14 amino acids.

V and J are TRBV4-1 and TRBJ1-2; the match to TRBD1 covers 7 bases. The CDR3 is 13 residues long. The trim removed 4 bases at V and 4 bases at J, leaving 3 bases unmatched. Germline-derived CDR1 and CDR2 are MGHRA and YSYEKL. The CDR3, as DNA: TGCGCCAGCAGCCCGAGGGGGCCCTATGGCTACACCTTC. Amino acids: CASSPRGPYGYTF.

This chain joins TRBV5-1 and TRBJ2-7; perhaps TRBD2 as D (5 bases). Germline CDR1 is SGHRS and CDR2 is YFSETQ. Trimming took 2 bases from V and 0 from J, leaving 9 bases between them. The length of the CDR3 is 14 residues. For the CDR3, the DNA is TGCGCCAGCAGCTTCCGTGGGAGCTCCTACGAGCAGTACTTC. Its protein product is CASSFRGSSYEQYF.

This clone has just a few counts. This chain connects TRBV9 to TRBJ2-3; 10 bases are shared with TRBD1. CDR3 length: 14 residues. V lost 3 bases, J lost 7 bases, and 5 bases stayed unmatched. Germline V gene sequence: CDR1 SGDLS, CDR2 YYNGEE. As DNA, the CDR3 is TGTGCCAGCAGCGACCGGGACAGGGGAAATACGCAGTATTTT. This encodes CASSDRDRGNTQYF. Combining the CDR3 with reference TRBV9 and TRBJ2-3 gives the whole variable domain DSGVTQTPKHLITATGQRVTLRCSPRSGDLSVYWYQQSLDQGLQFLIQYYNGEERAKGNILERFSAQQFPDLHSELNLSSLELGDSALYFCASSDRDRGNTQYFGPGTRLTVL.

This clone was recorded once. The V call is TRBV10-1, the J call TRBJ2-1; 9 nucleotides line up with TRBD1. Trimming cost V 5 bases and J 4 bases; bases outside gene matches: 6. The CDR3 runs 15 residues. CDR1 and CDR2 from the germline V gene are WNHNN and SYGVQD (reference sequence). The CDR3 spells CASSLRQGGYNEQFF. Written as DNA, the CDR3 is TGCGCCAGCAGTCTTCGACAGGGGGGGTACAATGAGCAGTTCTTC.

The chain has TRBV18 and TRBJ2-4, with TRBD2 identical over 10 bases. After removal of 2 bases from V and 4 bases from J, the junction contained 2 bases not matched to a gene. This CDR3 comprises 15 residues. CDR1 is KGHSH and CDR2 is LQKENI in the germline V gene. The CDR3 reads CASSPSGGAKNIQYF. CDR3 coding DNA: TGTGCCAGCTCACCAAGCGGGGGGGCAAAAAACATTCAGTACTTC.

This chain joins TRBV7-9 and TRBJ1-2, with a possible D match to TRBD1 (6 bases). Germline values: CDR1 SEHNR, CDR2 FQNEAQ (reference sequence). Deletions cut 6 bases from V and 4 bases from J, with 15 bases between. This CDR3 is 14 amino acids long. The CDR3 loop is CASSPDRHGYGYTF. The CDR3 DNA reads as TGTGCCAGCAGTCCCGACAGGCATGGCTATGGCTACACCTTC. The full variable domain, its missing parts supplied by reference TRBV7-9 and TRBJ1-2, is DTGVSQNPRHKITKRGQNVTFRCDPISEHNRLYWYRQTLGQGPEFLTYFQNEAQLEKSRLLSDRFSAERPKGSFSTLEIQRTEQGDSAMYLCASSPDRHGYGYTFGSGTRLTVV.

The chain uses TRBV5-6 and TRBJ1-1; D is uncertain. Trimming took off 4 bases at V and 2 bases at J, with 15 bases between the two ends. This CDR3 contains 15 residues. In germline, CDR1 is SGHDT, CDR2 YYEEEE. The CDR3 region is CASSPRVRSNTEAFF. DNA for the CDR3: TGTGCCAGCAGCCCCCGGGTACGGAGCAACACTGAAGCTTTCTTT.